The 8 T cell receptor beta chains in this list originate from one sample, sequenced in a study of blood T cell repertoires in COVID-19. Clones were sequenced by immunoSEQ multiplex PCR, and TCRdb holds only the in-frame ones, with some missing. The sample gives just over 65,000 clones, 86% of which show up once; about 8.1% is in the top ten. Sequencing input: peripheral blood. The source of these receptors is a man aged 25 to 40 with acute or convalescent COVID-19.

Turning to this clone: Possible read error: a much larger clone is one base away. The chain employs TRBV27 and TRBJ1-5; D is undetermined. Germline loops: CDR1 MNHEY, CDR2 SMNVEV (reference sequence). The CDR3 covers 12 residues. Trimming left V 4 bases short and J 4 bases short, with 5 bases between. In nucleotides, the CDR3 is TGTGCCAGCAGTTCCCGGAATCAGCCCCAGCATTTT. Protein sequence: CASSSRNQPQHF.

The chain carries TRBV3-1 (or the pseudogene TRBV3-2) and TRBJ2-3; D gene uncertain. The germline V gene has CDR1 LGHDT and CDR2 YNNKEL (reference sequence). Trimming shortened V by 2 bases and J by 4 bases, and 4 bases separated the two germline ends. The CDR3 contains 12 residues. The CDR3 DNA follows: TGTGCCAGCAGCCAATCGGCAGATACGCAGTATTTT. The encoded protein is CASSQSADTQYF.

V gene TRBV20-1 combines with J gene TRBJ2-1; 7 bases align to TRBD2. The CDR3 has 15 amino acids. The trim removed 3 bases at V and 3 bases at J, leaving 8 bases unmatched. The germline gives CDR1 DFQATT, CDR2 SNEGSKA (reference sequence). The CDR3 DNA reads TGCAGTGCTAGTCCCAACCTAGCGGACTACAATGAGCAGTTCTTC. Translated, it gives CSASPNLADYNEQFF.

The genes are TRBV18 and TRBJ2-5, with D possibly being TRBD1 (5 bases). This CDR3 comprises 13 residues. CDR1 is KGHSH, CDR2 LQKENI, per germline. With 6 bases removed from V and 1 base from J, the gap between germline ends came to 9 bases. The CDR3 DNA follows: TGTGCCAGCTCCCGACAGCTCCAAGAGACCCAGTACTTC. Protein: CASSRQLQETQYF.

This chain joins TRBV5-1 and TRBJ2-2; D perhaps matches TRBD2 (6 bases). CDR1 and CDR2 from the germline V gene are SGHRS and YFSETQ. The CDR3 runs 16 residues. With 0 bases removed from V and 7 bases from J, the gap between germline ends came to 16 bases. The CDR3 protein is CASSLESGDGNGELFF. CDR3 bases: TGCGCCAGCAGCTTGGAATCGGGGGATGGAAACGGGGAGCTGTTTTTT.

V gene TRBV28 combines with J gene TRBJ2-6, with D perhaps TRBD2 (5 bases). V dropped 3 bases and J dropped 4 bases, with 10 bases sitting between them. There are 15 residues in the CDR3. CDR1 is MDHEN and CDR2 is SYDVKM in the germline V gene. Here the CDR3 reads CASSFLEAGANVLTF. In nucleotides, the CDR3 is TGTGCCAGCAGTTTCCTGGAGGCCGGGGCCAACGTCCTGACTTTC.

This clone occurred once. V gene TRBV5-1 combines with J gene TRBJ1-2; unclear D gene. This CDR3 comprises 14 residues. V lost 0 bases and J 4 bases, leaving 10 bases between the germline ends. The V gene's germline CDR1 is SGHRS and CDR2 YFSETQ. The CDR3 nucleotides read TGCGCCAGCAGCTTGGCGGGAGTTCCCTATGGCTACACCTTC. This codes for CASSLAGVPYGYTF.

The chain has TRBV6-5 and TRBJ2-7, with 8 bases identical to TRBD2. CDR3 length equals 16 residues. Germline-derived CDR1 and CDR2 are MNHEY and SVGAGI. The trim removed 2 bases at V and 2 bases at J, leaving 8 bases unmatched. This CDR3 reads CASSYMAGTRPYEQYF. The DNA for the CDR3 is TGTGCCAGCAGTTACATGGCCGGGACTAGACCCTACGAGCAGTACTTC.